This TCR beta chain was found in a study of STAT5B mutations in CD4+ large granular lymphocyte leukemia. Findings of the study overall: CD4-sorted patient repertoires seemed more clonal than healthy CD4+ repertoires. Main leukemic clonotypes were patient-specific, but about 26% appeared at low frequency elsewhere. TRBV06-family usage was enriched in top patient clones (8/27) versus controls (2/35).

Authors' data handling: A productive frequency of 2.59 x 10-5 was the lowest detectable. Profiled with immunoSEQ multiplex PCR; TCRdb holds only in-frame clones, not every one. The DNA gave D and trimming, while V, J and clone size come from that table. This table holds fewer than 35,000 clones, just under 75% found once. Trimming shortened V by 0 bases and J by 1 base, and 15 bases separated the two germline ends. Per germline, CDR1 LGHNA and CDR2 YSLEER. The CDR3 consists of 17 residues. As regards this clone: Its antigen is not identified.

The gene calls are TRBV4-3 and TRBJ1-1; maybe TRBD1 (5 bases). The material sequenced was CD4+ T cells from blood buffy coats. This TCR came from a human donor in good health. The CDR3 DNA reads TGCGCCAGCAGCCAAGATGGGGGGAACATTCCGAACACTGAAGCTTTCTTT. Protein sequence: CASSQDGGNIPNTEAFF.